The entry below describes one T cell receptor beta chain. These data come from a study of blood T cell repertoires in COVID-19. Overall study context: In each case, the material was cDNA or gDNA derived from T cells, B-cell-depleted T cells, or PBMCs.

Germline values: CDR1 SGHRS, CDR2 YFSETQ. This CDR3 contains 12 residues. After removal of 1 base from V and 8 bases from J, the junction contained 2 bases not matched to a gene. Original processing notes: Quantification of nucleated cells was approximated via reference gene primer amplification. Sequencing was performed with immunoSEQ multiplex PCR; in TCRdb, only in-frame clones are kept and a portion is missing. Clonal size and the V and J genes are those of that table, whereas D and trimming came from the DNA. The table includes 52,000 or so clones, roughly four fifths detected once. Sequencing input: peripheral blood. This chain links TRBV5-1 with TRBJ1-1; 7 positions match TRBD1. The sequence was collected from a human donor in a cohort sampled during active COVID-19. CDR3 DNA sequence: TGCGCCAGCAGCTTGATAGGGGGCGAAGCTTTCTTT. Translation: CASSLIGGEAFF.